This T cell receptor (beta chain) was found in a study of T cells after posttransplantation cyclophosphamide. General study findings and limits: Tissue-infiltrating T cells from skin or gut overlapped little with blood T cells.

Some clones are missing from TCRdb's copy, which holds only in-frame ones; the method was immunoSEQ multiplex PCR. The repertoire holds tens of thousands of clones, with less than 95% as singletons. Comments on this clone: The antigen remains unidentified.

Treatment was busulfan-fludarabine conditioning, a marrow graft, and cyclophosphamide on days +3 and +4. The ends lost 5 bases at V and 1 base at J; junction bases unmatched: 5. The CDR3 covers 15 residues. CDR1 and CDR2 from the germline V gene are LNHDA and SQIVND (reference sequence). The clonotype was recovered from a male patient aged 60-69 years who received an allogeneic stem cell transplant from a related donor and was CMV-positive. Part of the T cell pool may stem from the graft donor. This chain connects TRBV19 to TRBJ1-5; 7 bases agree with TRBD1. Sequencing used PBMCs, obtained about 64 days after allogeneic stem cell transplant with posttransplant cyclophosphamide. CDR3 in amino acids: CASSPGGQSNQPQHF. The DNA for the CDR3 is TGTGCCAGTAGTCCAGGGGGACAGAGCAATCAGCCCCAGCATTTT.